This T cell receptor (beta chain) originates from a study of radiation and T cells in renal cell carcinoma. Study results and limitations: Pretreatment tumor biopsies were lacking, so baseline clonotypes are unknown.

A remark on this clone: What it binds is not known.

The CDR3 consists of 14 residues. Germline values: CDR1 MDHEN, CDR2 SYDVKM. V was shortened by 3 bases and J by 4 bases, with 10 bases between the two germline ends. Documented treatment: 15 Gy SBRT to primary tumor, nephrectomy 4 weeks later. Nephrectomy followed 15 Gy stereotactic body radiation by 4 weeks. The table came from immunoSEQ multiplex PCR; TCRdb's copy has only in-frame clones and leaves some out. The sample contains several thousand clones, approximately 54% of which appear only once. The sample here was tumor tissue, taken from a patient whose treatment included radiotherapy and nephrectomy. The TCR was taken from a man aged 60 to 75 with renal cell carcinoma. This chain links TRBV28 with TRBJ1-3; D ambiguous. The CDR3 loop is CASSFRSLGNTIYF. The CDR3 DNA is TGTGCCAGCAGTTTTAGGAGCCTCGGAAACACCATATATTTT.